The rows below give T cell receptor beta chains drawn from one sample of a study of blood T cell repertoires in COVID-19. Clones were read by immunoSEQ multiplex PCR, and TCRdb kept only the in-frame ones, dropping some. The table shows 210,000 or so clones, with around 82% occurring only once. The source material was peripheral blood. Receptors were obtained from a man aged 45 to 65 with active or convalescent COVID-19. The CDR3 runs from the conserved cysteine through the conserved F or W. Fields, in order: clone size, J gene, D gene, V gene, CDR3 protein, CDR3 DNA. A D gene is named only where the DNA matches it firmly. The size field is filled for only some rows; it gives once, few, many or a size class.

clone size: NA; J gene: TRBJ1-2; D gene: NA; V gene: TRBV6-5; CDR3 protein: CASTLTVTVVGYTF; CDR3 DNA: TGTGCCAGCACCCTGACAGTTACCGTGGTGGGCTACACCTTC
clone size: NA; J gene: TRBJ2-2; D gene: NA; V gene: TRBV6-5; CDR3 protein: CASSYSRQANTGELFF; CDR3 DNA: TGTGCCAGCAGTTACTCTCGCCAGGCGAACACCGGGGAGCTGTTTTTT
clone size: once; J gene: TRBJ2-3; D gene: TRBD1; V gene: TRBV24-1; CDR3 protein: CATSDLVGQGPVDTQYF; CDR3 DNA: TGTGCCACCAGTGATTTGGTGGGACAGGGGCCCGTAGATACGCAGTATTTT
clone size: NA; J gene: TRBJ2-1; D gene: TRBD2; V gene: TRBV28; CDR3 protein: CASRVPGGQGEQFF; CDR3 DNA: TGTGCCAGCAGGGTGCCGGGGGGGCAAGGTGAGCAGTTCTTC
clone size: NA; J gene: TRBJ1-2; D gene: NA; V gene: TRBV7-8; CDR3 protein: CASSDRDGTIGGYTF; CDR3 DNA: TGTGCCAGCAGCGACCGGGACGGGACAATCGGTGGCTACACCTTC
clone size: few; J gene: TRBJ2-7; D gene: NA; V gene: TRBV5-1; CDR3 protein: CASNRADQEQYF; CDR3 DNA: TGCGCCAGCAACAGGGCCGACCAGGAGCAGTACTTC
clone size: NA; J gene: TRBJ1-1; D gene: TRBD1; V gene: TRBV27; CDR3 protein: CASSLGTVLNTEAFF; CDR3 DNA: TGTGCCAGCAGTTTGGGGACAGTCCTCAACACTGAAGCTTTCTTT
clone size: NA; J gene: TRBJ1-2; D gene: TRBD1; V gene: TRBV10-3; CDR3 protein: CAISETGAGYGYTF; CDR3 DNA: TGTGCCATCAGTGAGACAGGGGCTGGGTATGGCTACACCTTC
clone size: many; J gene: TRBJ1-2; D gene: NA; V gene: TRBV5-6; CDR3 protein: CASSIQGFALGYTF; CDR3 DNA: TGTGCCAGCAGCATACAGGGTTTTGCACTCGGCTACACCTTC
clone size: NA; J gene: TRBJ2-7; D gene: NA; V gene: TRBV5-1; CDR3 protein: CASSKGGGSYEQYF; CDR3 DNA: TGCGCCAGCTCCAAGGGAGGGGGCTCCTACGAGCAGTACTTC
clone size: many; J gene: TRBJ2-3; D gene: TRBD1; V gene: TRBV30; CDR3 protein: CAWSPGTGVADTQYF; CDR3 DNA: TGTGCCTGGAGTCCCGGGACAGGGGTTGCAGATACGCAGTATTTT
clone size: NA; J gene: TRBJ2-1; D gene: TRBD2; V gene: TRBV5-4; CDR3 protein: CASSPSRERGDTKQFF; CDR3 DNA: TGTGCCAGCAGCCCCTCCAGGGAGCGGGGGGATACTAAGCAGTTCTTC
clone size: NA; J gene: TRBJ1-2; D gene: TRBD1; V gene: TRBV24-1; CDR3 protein: CATSLYSWDSRVYGYTF; CDR3 DNA: TGTGCCACCAGTTTATACAGTTGGGACAGCCGAGTATATGGCTACACCTTC
clone size: NA; J gene: TRBJ1-5; D gene: TRBD1; V gene: TRBV28; CDR3 protein: CASSLNTGAQAGQPQHF; CDR3 DNA: TGTGCCAGCAGTCTCAACACAGGGGCCCAGGCAGGTCAGCCCCAGCATTTT
clone size: NA; J gene: TRBJ2-2; D gene: TRBD1; V gene: TRBV24-1; CDR3 protein: CATRAGGTGELFF; CDR3 DNA: TGTGCCACCAGGGCAGGGGGCACCGGGGAGCTGTTTTTT
clone size: NA; J gene: TRBJ1-4; D gene: TRBD1; V gene: TRBV30; CDR3 protein: CAWTLGDSYEKLFF; CDR3 DNA: TGTGCCTGGACCCTAGGGGACAGTTATGAAAAACTGTTTTTT
clone size: NA; J gene: TRBJ1-2; D gene: NA; V gene: TRBV2; CDR3 protein: CASSDAGVDYGYTF; CDR3 DNA: TGTGCCAGCAGTGACGCAGGGGTGGACTATGGCTACACCTTC
clone size: NA; J gene: TRBJ2-7; D gene: TRBD2; V gene: TRBV27; CDR3 protein: CASSLSTGGTYEQYF; CDR3 DNA: TGTGCCAGCAGTTTATCGACGGGAGGGACCTACGAGCAGTACTTC
clone size: once; J gene: TRBJ2-6; D gene: NA; V gene: TRBV11-2; CDR3 protein: CASSSLLASTGANVLTF; CDR3 DNA: TGTGCCAGCAGCTCCCTCCTAGCGTCCACTGGGGCCAACGTCCTGACTTTC
clone size: NA; J gene: TRBJ2-5; D gene: TRBD1; V gene: TRBV27; CDR3 protein: CASSIEPDRGETQYF; CDR3 DNA: TGTGCCAGCAGTATCGAACCCGACAGGGGAGAGACCCAGTACTTC
clone size: NA; J gene: TRBJ1-2; D gene: TRBD1; V gene: TRBV29-1; CDR3 protein: CSVGRDRDGYTF; CDR3 DNA: TGCAGCGTGGGCCGGGACAGGGACGGCTACACCTTC
clone size: NA; J gene: TRBJ1-6; D gene: NA; V gene: TRBV4-1; CDR3 protein: CASSQSPEWKGSGNSPLHF; CDR3 DNA: TGCGCCAGCAGCCAATCCCCTGAGTGGAAGGGCTCGGGAAATTCACCCCTCCACTTT
clone size: NA; J gene: TRBJ2-2; D gene: NA; V gene: TRBV5-1; CDR3 protein: CASSFQVRGELFF; CDR3 DNA: TGCGCCAGCAGCTTCCAGGTCCGTGGGGAGCTGTTTTTT
clone size: few; J gene: TRBJ1-6; D gene: NA; V gene: TRBV19; CDR3 protein: CASNTGSSYNSPLHF; CDR3 DNA: TGTGCTTCTAATACAGGGAGCTCCTATAATTCACCCCTCCACTTT
clone size: NA; J gene: TRBJ1-5; D gene: TRBD1; V gene: TRBV6-5; CDR3 protein: CASSSGQGKLNQPQHF; CDR3 DNA: TGTGCCAGCAGTTCCGGACAGGGTAAACTCAATCAGCCCCAGCATTTT
clone size: NA; J gene: TRBJ2-5; D gene: NA; V gene: TRBV10-3; CDR3 protein: CAISDSQTKETQYF; CDR3 DNA: TGTGCCATCAGTGACTCTCAGACAAAAGAGACCCAGTACTTC
clone size: NA; J gene: TRBJ2-1; D gene: NA; V gene: TRBV28; CDR3 protein: CAVGGTNEQFF; CDR3 DNA: TGTGCCGTGGGCGGGACCAATGAGCAGTTCTTC